Each of the 8 T cell receptor beta chains below was sequenced from the same sample in a study of OX40 agonist ivuxolimab in advanced cancers. Sequencing used immunoSEQ multiplex PCR; TCRdb keeps in-frame clones, though not all of them. This sample carries about 68,000 clones, about 83% of them seen once, and the ten largest clones take 0.68%. The source material was CD4+ or CD8+ T cells sorted from blood, sampled in a trial of the OX40 agonist ivuxolimab. These receptors all come from an adult with an advanced solid tumor such as melanoma, head and neck, liver or kidney cancer.

This clone was recorded only once. The chain recombines TRBV7-2 with TRBJ2-7; 9 nucleotides align to TRBD1. V was pared by 2 bases and J by 7 bases, with 6 bases of the junction left unmatched. Looked up from germline, CDR1 is SGHTA and CDR2 is FQGNSA. The CDR3 is made up of 14 amino acids. The CDR3 sequence is CASSLKQGAWEQYF. In DNA, the CDR3 is TGTGCCAGCAGCTTAAAACAGGGGGCATGGGAGCAGTACTTC.

V gene TRBV5-1 combines with J gene TRBJ2-6; D possibly corresponds to TRBD1 (6 bases). Germline CDR1 is SGHRS and CDR2 is YFSETQ. V was trimmed by 3 bases and J by 4 bases, leaving 17 bases between them. The CDR3 spans 17 residues. The CDR3 sequence: CASSWGQSPGGANVLTF. CDR3 in DNA: TGCGCCAGCAGCTGGGGACAATCGCCCGGAGGGGCCAACGTCCTGACTTTC.

The chain employs TRBV5-3 and TRBJ2-7; D gene ambiguous. TRBV5-3 qualifies as an ORF whose function is uncertain. The ends were cut back, 0 bases at V and 1 base at J, with 8 bases in the middle. The CDR3 length is 14 residues. The CDR3 DNA reads TGTGCCAGAAGCTTGGTTTTGGTTTCCTACGAGCAGTACTTC. Protein: CARSLVLVSYEQYF.

This chain joins TRBV18 and TRBJ2-6; D is ambiguous. The V gene's germline CDR1 is KGHSH and CDR2 LQKENI. Trimming stripped 1 base from V and 1 base from J, with 5 bases between. This CDR3 spans 15 amino acids. The CDR3 loop is CASSPLDSGANVLTF. DNA of the CDR3: TGTGCCAGCTCACCACTAGATTCTGGGGCCAACGTCCTGACTTTC.

This rearrangement joins TRBV7-9 to TRBJ1-4; D is unresolved. Germline V gene sequence: CDR1 SEHNR, CDR2 FQNEAQ (reference sequence). The CDR3 is made up of 14 amino acids. V dropped 8 bases and J dropped 2 bases, with 12 bases sitting between them. The CDR3: CASERGGTNEKLFF. The CDR3 DNA sequence: TGTGCCAGCGAACGGGGAGGTACTAATGAAAAACTGTTTTTT.

The V gene is TRBV18, the J gene TRBJ1-5, with D perhaps TRBD1 (5 bases). The CDR3 length is 13 residues. Between the trimmed V and J ends, which lost 3 bases and 7 bases, there was a span of 10 bases. In germline, CDR1 is KGHSH, CDR2 LQKENI. CDR3 DNA sequence: TGTGCCAGCTCACCCGGTGGGGGACAGCCCCAGCATTTT. Translated: CASSPGGGQPQHF.

This chain connects TRBV7-2 to TRBJ1-5, with 7 bases fitting TRBD1. The V gene end was trimmed by 0 bases and the J gene end by 6 bases; junction bases not matched to a gene: 5. The CDR3 loop spans 15 amino acids. The germline gives CDR1 SGHTA, CDR2 FQGNSA. The CDR3 sequence: CASSLARGGSQPQHF. For the CDR3, the DNA is TGTGCCAGCAGCTTAGCCAGGGGGGGCTCTCAGCCCCAGCATTTT.

V and J are TRBV19 and TRBJ2-2; D might be TRBD1 (6 bases). V was pared by 4 bases and J by 6 bases, with 12 bases between. The CDR3 runs 14 residues. CDR1 and CDR2 (germline): LNHDA, SQIVND (reference sequence). The CDR3 reads CASSRTVRSGELFF. In DNA form, the CDR3 reads TGTGCCAGTAGTAGGACAGTACGGTCCGGGGAGCTGTTTTTT.